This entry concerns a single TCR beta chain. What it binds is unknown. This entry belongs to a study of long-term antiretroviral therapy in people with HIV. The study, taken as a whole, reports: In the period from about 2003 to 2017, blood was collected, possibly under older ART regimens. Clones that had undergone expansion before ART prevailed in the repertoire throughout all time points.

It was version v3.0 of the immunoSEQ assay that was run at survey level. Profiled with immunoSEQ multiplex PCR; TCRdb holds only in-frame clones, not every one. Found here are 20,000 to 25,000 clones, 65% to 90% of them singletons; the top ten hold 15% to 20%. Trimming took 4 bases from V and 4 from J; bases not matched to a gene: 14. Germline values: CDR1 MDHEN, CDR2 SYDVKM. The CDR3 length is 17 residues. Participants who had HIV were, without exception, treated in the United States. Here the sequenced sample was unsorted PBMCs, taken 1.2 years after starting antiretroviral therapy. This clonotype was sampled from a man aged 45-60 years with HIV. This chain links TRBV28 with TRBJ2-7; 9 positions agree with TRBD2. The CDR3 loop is CASSSLHGTSKRYEQYF. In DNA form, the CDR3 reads TGTGCCAGCAGTTCCCTTCACGGGACTAGCAAGAGGTACGAGCAGTACTTC.